A single sample is the source of the 32 T cell receptor delta chains below, sequenced in a study of γδ T cells in repeated Plasmodium falciparum infection. TCRdb called clones from the multiplex PCR reads again using CATT. The sample has roughly 90,000 delta-chain clones; less than 1% are singletons. Vgamma9/Vdelta2+ and Vdelta2-negative gammadelta T cells were flow-sorted from PBMC for bulk sequencing. What was sequenced was gamma-delta T cells from blood. These receptor sequences come from a pool of human donors (malaria-infected and uninfected, not separated).

A note on this clone: The protein TCRdb gives is from a much larger clone and does not agree with this DNA's translation at residue 10, likely a read error; the protein shown here comes from the DNA. This chain uses TRDV1 with TRDJ1; 8 positions match TRDD3. This CDR3 contains 18 residues. Germline V lookup: CDR1 TSWWSYY, CDR2 QGS. The V gene end was trimmed by 4 bases and the J gene end by 0 bases; junction bases not matched to a gene: 13. In nucleotides, the CDR3 is TGTGCTCTTGGGGTAATATACTGGGGGGTAAAATACACCGATAAACTCATCTTT. This encodes CALGVIYWGVKYTDKLIF.

This clone has a handful of counts. The likely explanation is a read error, given a far larger clone one base away. Different DNA sequences within this sample yield the same CDR3. V usage is TRDV1 and J usage is TRDJ1; weak D call: TRDD3 (5 bases). TCRdb is silent on the J gene; assignment here came from matching the DNA to germline. The V gene's germline CDR1 is TSWWSYY and CDR2 QGS. Trimming cost V 6 bases and J 2 bases, with 16 bases left between them. This CDR3 contains 15 residues. Here the CDR3 DNA reads TGTGCTCTTGGAGGACGCGGGGGGTTGACCGATAAACTCATCTTT. It codes for CALGGRGGLTDKLIF.

As to this clone: TCRdb's listed protein matches a much larger clone and diverges from this DNA's translation at residue 15, likely through a read error; the protein shown comes from the DNA. This chain uses TRDV1 with TRDJ1; D possibly corresponds to TRDD3 (8 bases). Because TCRdb records no J gene, it was assigned here through a match of the DNA to germline. The length of the CDR3 is 22 residues. V was cut by 3 bases and J by 1 base, with 33 bases left in between. Germline V lookup: CDR1 TSWWSYY, CDR2 QGS. The CDR3 is CALGDSSFLGRVWGMRTDKLIF. The CDR3 bases are TGTGCTCTTGGGGATTCTTCCTTCCTCGGAAGAGTGTGGGGGATGCGCACCGATAAACTCATCTTT.

On this clone itself: The likely explanation is a read error, given a far larger clone one base away. The sample contains more than one DNA sequence encoding this CDR3. The chain joins TRDV2 to TRDJ1; D is perhaps TRDD3 (5 bases). The J gene, missing from TCRdb, was assigned here through DNA to germline matching. There are 13 residues in the CDR3. The V end lost 1 base, the J end lost 6 bases, and 11 bases lay between the germline ends. In germline, CDR1 is GEAIGNYY, CDR2 EKD. CDR3 loop: CACDTTYWNKLIF. For the CDR3, the DNA is TGTGCCTGTGACACTACATACTGGAATAAACTCATCTTT.

In the case of this clone: A read error likely explains why the TCRdb protein, taken from a much larger clone, differs from this DNA's translation at residue 10; the protein shown is translated from the DNA. The V and J genes are TRDV2 and TRDJ1; 7 bases are shared with TRDD3. The V and J ends lost 3 bases and 1 base, in that order; junction bases with no gene match: 10. This CDR3 region has 16 residues. The V gene's germline CDR1 is GEAIGNYY and CDR2 EKD. CDR3 protein: CACDSVLGNSTDKLIF. DNA for the CDR3: TGTGCCTGTGACTCCGTACTGGGGAACTCCACCGATAAACTCATCTTT.

This clone was detected a few times. TCRdb attributes to this sequence the protein of a much larger clone, which differs from the DNA translation at residue 10; a read error is likely, and the protein displayed is translated from the DNA. The chain recombines TRDV1 with TRDJ1; D is unclear. This CDR3 contains 16 residues. Trimming removed 0 bases at V and 7 bases at J, with 18 bases between. Per the germline V gene, CDR1 is TSWWSYY and CDR2 is QGS. CDR3: CALGELIPQREGKLIF. The CDR3 DNA follows: TGTGCTCTTGGGGAACTTATCCCCCAAAGGGAGGGTAAACTCATCTTT.

This clone was counted between two and nine times. The amino acid sequence in TCRdb belongs to a much larger clone and departs from this DNA's translation at residue 14, likely a sequencing read error; the sequence shown is translated from the DNA. V and J are TRDV2 and TRDJ1, with TRDD3 matching over 13 bases. TCRdb records no J gene; here it was assigned by comparing the DNA to germline. The CDR3 runs to 18 residues. CDR1 is GEAIGNYY, CDR2 EKD, per germline. DNA of the CDR3: TGTGCCTGTGACACTGGGTACTGGGGGATACGGAACACCAATAAACTCATCTTT. It encodes CACDTGYWGIRNTNKLIF.

This clone was detected ten times or more. This CDR3 is CALGAWNFYDPPDWGTDKLIF. In DNA form, the CDR3 reads TGTGCTCTTGGGGCCTGGAATTTCTACGACCCTCCTGACTGGGGGACCGATAAACTCATCTTT. This sequence joins TRDV1 and TRDJ1; the match to TRDD3 covers 8 bases. Per germline, CDR1 TSWWSYY and CDR2 QGS. The CDR3 covers 21 residues. V shed 4 bases, J shed 2 bases, and the junction held 24 bases outside the gene matches.

This clone was counted between two and nine times. The likely explanation is a read error, given a far larger clone one base away. In the same sample, other DNA sequences code for this CDR3. The chain carries TRDV1 and TRDJ1, with D perhaps matching TRDD2 or TRDD3 (7 bases each). TCRdb supplies no J gene; here it was assigned by aligning the nucleotide sequence to germline. The V gene's germline CDR1 is TSWWSYY and CDR2 QGS. Trimming took 3 bases from V and 4 from J, leaving 36 bases between them. The CDR3 is 22 amino acids. The CDR3: CALGDPGFLQGGILRRGDKLIF. CDR3 nucleotides: TGTGCTCTTGGGGACCCCGGATTCCTACAAGGGGGGATCCTCCGGCGCGGCGATAAACTCATCTTT.

Points on this clone: The amino acid sequence in TCRdb belongs to a much larger clone and departs from this DNA's translation at residue 11, likely a sequencing read error; the sequence shown is translated from the DNA. The same CDR3 is also encoded by other DNA sequences in this sample. The chain links TRDV1 to TRDJ3; 11 bases fit TRDD3. TCRdb carries no J gene annotation; the J gene was assigned here by matching the DNA with germline. Germline values: CDR1 TSWWSYY, CDR2 QGS. This CDR3 spans 24 amino acids. The CDR3 protein is CALGERPYLPAGGYFSWDTRQMFF. CDR3 sequence (DNA): TGTGCTCTCGGGGAAAGGCCCTACCTTCCAGCTGGGGGATACTTCTCCTGGGACACCCGACAGATGTTTTTC.

This rearrangement joins TRDV2 to TRDJ1; TRDD3 matches 7 bases. The J gene, absent from TCRdb, was called here by matching the DNA to germline. Per the germline V gene, CDR1 is GEAIGNYY and CDR2 is EKD. Trimming took 0 bases from V and 1 from J; bases not matched to a gene: 10. The length of the CDR3 is 17 residues. CDR3 sequence (DNA): TGTGCCTGTGACACCGTGGGGGGATCTCCGGGCACCGATAAACTCATCTTT. It encodes CACDTVGGSPGTDKLIF.

In the case of this clone: TCRdb's protein, taken from a much larger clone, differs from this DNA's translation at residue 14, likely owing to a read error; the protein displayed comes from the DNA. The genes are TRAV38-2/DV8 and TRDJ1, with a weak D call TRDD3 (5 bases). Germline lookup yields CDR1 TSESDYY and CDR2 QEAYKQQN. The CDR3 length is 16 residues. CDR3 amino acids: CAYRGFPRTGTDKRIF. CDR3 nucleotide sequence: TGTGCATATAGGGGGTTCCCTCGAACCGGGACCGATAAACGCATCTTT.

This clone turned up a few times. This likely reflects a read error, since a far larger clone is one base away. Other DNA sequences in this specimen translate into the identical CDR3. This chain connects TRDV1 to TRDJ1; 10 positions agree with TRDD3. The CDR3 length is 19 residues. Germline-derived CDR1 and CDR2 are TSWWSYY and QGS. CDR3 DNA sequence: TGTGCTCTTGGGGAAATCTCTTGGGGGATACAAGGGTACACCGATAAGCTCATCTTT. Its protein is CALGEISWGIQGYTDKLIF.

Ten or more counts support this clone. A far larger clone is off by one base, so a read error is likely. The chain uses TRDV1 and TRDJ1; 9 bases agree with TRDD3. Germline V gene lookup returns CDR1 TSWWSYY and CDR2 QGS. With 9 bases clipped from V and 0 bases from J, the junction kept 20 bases outside the gene matches. This CDR3 is built from 19 residues. CDR3 amino acids: CALNSLRGGIPSHTDKLIF. The DNA of the CDR3 is TGTGCTCTGAACTCACTGCGGGGGGGGATACCCTCGCACACCGATAAACTCATCTTT.

In regard to this clone: Given a far larger clone just one base away, this is likely a sequencing read error. No J gene call was made, and the V gene is TRDV1; the D call TRDD3 from the table was never checked on the DNA. Germline loops: CDR1 TSWWSYY, CDR2 QGS. This CDR3 region has 21 residues. The CDR3 DNA reads TGTGCTCTTGGGGAAACCACCGGCCTTCTTTGGGGGATAAGGTACACCGATAAGCTCATCTTT. This gives the protein CALGETTGLLWGIRYTDKLIF.

In this sample, this clone turned up many times. A far larger clone lies a single base away; this is likely a read error. Within the sample, other DNA sequences also encode this same CDR3. V and J are TRDV2 and TRDJ1; 9 positions agree with TRDD3. TCRdb gives no J gene; it was assigned here by matching the DNA to germline. J lost 0 bases, V lost 3 bases, and 25 bases had no gene match. This CDR3 has 22 amino acids. CDR1 GEAIGNYY and CDR2 EKD come from the germline V gene. CDR3 bases: TGTGCCTGTGACGAAATTACAACACTGACTGGGGGACCCCTATCGTACACCGATAAACTCATCTTT. Translating it yields CACDEITTLTGGPLSYTDKLIF.

This clone has just a few counts. This DNA's translation differs at residue 8 from TCRdb's protein, which comes from a much larger clone; a read error is likely, and the protein shown is translated from the DNA. The chain carries TRDV1 and TRDJ1; 8 bases fit TRDD3. Since TCRdb gives no J gene, matching the DNA to germline was used here to assign it. V lost 2 bases and J lost 4; bases outside the gene matches: 15. Germline CDR1 TSWWSYY, CDR2 QGS. This CDR3 spans 18 amino acids. The CDR3 DNA sequence: TGTGCTCTTGGGGAAGCTCGAGCGAGGGATGGGGGATGCGATAAACTCATCTTT. As protein: CALGEARARDGGCDKLIF.

This clone was observed a few times. Given a far larger clone just one base away, this is likely a sequencing read error. Distinct nucleotide sequences in the sample also encode this CDR3. This rearrangement joins TRDV1 to TRDJ1; weak D call: TRDD3 (6 bases). TCRdb lists no J gene, so it was determined here by aligning the DNA to germline. This CDR3 contains 18 residues. Germline CDR1 is TSWWSYY and CDR2 is QGS. Trimming pared 4 bases from V and 0 bases from J, leaving 21 bases between. Written as DNA, the CDR3 is TGTGCTCTTGGGGGGCCAGAAGGGGGAAAACGGTACACCGATAAACTCATCTTT. Amino acids: CALGGPEGGKRYTDKLIF.

Remarks on this clone: The protein recorded in TCRdb matches a much larger clone and deviates from this DNA's translation at residue 4, suggesting a read error; the protein here is obtained by translating the DNA. The rearrangement uses TRDV2 and TRDJ1, with 10 bases lining up with TRDD3. Germline matching of the DNA provided the J gene here, since TCRdb leaves it blank. The V and J ends lost 5 bases and 2 bases, in that order; junction bases with no gene match: 16. Per the germline V gene, CDR1 is GEAIGNYY and CDR2 is EKD. The CDR3 contains 18 residues. The CDR3 protein is CACAPVLGDPGRTDKLIF. CDR3 in DNA: TGTGCCTGTGCCCCCGTACTGGGGGATCCGGGGAGAACCGATAAACTCATCTTT.

This clone was counted a few times. Given a far larger clone just one base away, this is likely a sequencing read error. This chain connects TRDV1 to TRDJ1; a possible D gene is TRDD2 (6 bases). TCRdb records no J gene; here it was assigned by comparing the DNA to germline. V was clipped by 3 bases and J by 7 bases, with 18 bases between them. Per the germline V gene, CDR1 is TSWWSYY and CDR2 is QGS. CDR3 length: 15 amino acids. The CDR3 spells CALGEGPSRTGKLIF. The CDR3, as DNA: TGTGCTCTTGGGGAGGGACCTTCCCGTACTGGTAAACTCATCTTT.

There are a few counts of this clone. A far larger clone differs by one base, so this is likely a read error. Other nucleotide sequences from this sample produce the same CDR3. A V gene of TRDV1 was called, but no J gene was assigned; no DNA check was done on the table's D call, TRDD3. The CDR3 runs to 19 residues. CDR1 and CDR2 (germline): TSWWSYY, QGS. This CDR3 is CALGEISYVGIKWTDKLIF. The CDR3 DNA reads as TGTGCTCTTGGGGAAATATCCTACGTAGGGATTAAGTGGACCGATAAACTAATCTTT.

This clone was seen ten or more times. The chain combines TRDV1 with TRDJ1; 11 bases map to TRDD3. V gave up 0 bases and J gave up 1 base; unmatched junction bases: 19. Germline CDR1 TSWWSYY, CDR2 QGS. The CDR3 loop spans 22 amino acids. The CDR3 nucleotides read TGTGCTCTTGGGGAACTACCACATCCTAGCTGGGGGATACAACCCTCCACCGATAAACTCATCTTT. Its translation: CALGELPHPSWGIQPSTDKLIF.

With regard to this clone: The protein recorded in TCRdb matches a much larger clone and deviates from this DNA's translation at residue 5, suggesting a read error; the protein here is obtained by translating the DNA. The J gene is TRDJ1, the V gene TRDV1; 10 nucleotides line up with TRDD3. The V segment lost 4 bases and the J segment 1 base; nucleotides outside the gene matches: 27. The CDR3 runs 23 residues. The V gene's germline CDR1 is TSWWSYY and CDR2 QGS. CDR3 DNA: TGTGCTCTTGGGGGACTAGCCCATCAAATTGGAGATGGGGGATACCAACCCACCGATAAACTCATCTTT. Amino acids: CALGGLAHQIGDGGYQPTDKLIF.

A remark on this clone: TCRdb's protein for this DNA is that of a much larger clone and differs from the translation at residue 12, likely a read error; the protein shown is the DNA translation. The V gene is TRAV38-2/DV8, the J gene TRDJ1; TRDD3 is a possible D gene (5 bases). In the absence of a J gene in TCRdb, the DNA was matched to germline to assign it here. Looked up from germline, CDR1 is TSESDYY and CDR2 is QEAYKQQN. This CDR3 contains 16 residues. The V end was cut by 0 bases, the J end by 6 bases, with 18 bases between. CDR3 in amino acids: CAYRSAPLSWANKLIF. In DNA, the CDR3 is TGTGCTTATAGGAGCGCGCCCTTATCCTGGGCCAATAAACTCATCTTT.

This clone was recorded a few times. This DNA's translation differs at residue 17 from TCRdb's protein, which comes from a much larger clone; a read error is likely, and the protein shown is translated from the DNA. The rearrangement uses TRDV1 and TRDJ1; D possibly matches TRDD2 or TRDD3 (5 bases each). Here the J gene came from matching the DNA to germline, since TCRdb omits it. Germline CDR1 and CDR2: TSWWSYY and QGS. V was pared by 1 base and J by 3 bases, with 33 bases between. The CDR3 is made up of 22 amino acids. The CDR3 reads CALGEPYYVGPIPTPYADKLIF. CDR3 DNA: TGTGCTCTTGGGGAACCTTACTACGTGGGTCCCATCCCTACGCCATACGCCGATAAACTCATCTTT.

This clone was observed at least ten times. TCRdb's listed protein matches a much larger clone and diverges from this DNA's translation at residue 8, likely through a read error; the protein shown comes from the DNA. The chain uses TRDV2 and TRDJ1; TRDD3 matches 7 bases. Germline matching of the DNA provided the J gene here, since TCRdb leaves it blank. This CDR3 has 16 residues. From germline, CDR1 is GEAIGNYY and CDR2 EKD. V lost 5 bases and J lost 2; bases outside the gene matches: 13. The CDR3 is CACVNLGGMATDKLIF. The CDR3 DNA follows: TGTGCCTGTGTCAACCTGGGGGGTATGGCGACCGATAAACTCATCTTT.

This clone has only a few counts. TCRdb assigns this DNA the protein of a much larger clone, which departs from its translation at residue 13; this likely reflects a read error, and the protein shown comes from translating the DNA. The rearrangement joins TRDV2 to TRDJ3, with TRDD3 matching over 9 bases. Here the J gene came from matching the DNA to germline, since TCRdb omits it. From germline, CDR1 is GEAIGNYY and CDR2 EKD. This CDR3 has 18 amino acids. This CDR3 reads CACDTLLGELWDARQMFF. As DNA, the CDR3 is TGTGCCTGTGATACCCTACTGGGGGAACTTTGGGACGCCCGACAGATGTTTTTC.

With respect to this clone: This DNA's translation and the protein TCRdb lists, from a much larger clone, do not match at residue 13, likely due to a read error; the protein shown is translated from the DNA. The gene calls are TRDV2 and TRDJ1, with 8 bases identical to TRDD3. Germline V gene lookup returns CDR1 GEAIGNYY and CDR2 EKD. This CDR3 is 15 amino acids long. CDR3 sequence reads: CACDNRWGRADKPIF. In DNA, the CDR3 is TGTGCCTGTGACAACCGCTGGGGGAGGGCCGATAAACCCATCTTT.

This clone was counted between two and nine times. The protein held in TCRdb is that of a much larger clone and does not match this DNA's translation at residue 9, likely because of a read error; the protein shown is translated from the DNA. The genes are TRDV1 and TRDJ1, with TRDD3 matching over 11 bases. J was trimmed by 1 base and V by 4 bases; bases with no gene match: 29. The CDR3 loop spans 24 amino acids. Germline assignment: CDR1 TSWWSYY and CDR2 QGS. The CDR3 protein is CALGVCSYVTRNWGITGFTDKLIF. The CDR3 DNA reads as TGTGCTCTTGGGGTTTGTTCCTACGTTACGAGAAACTGGGGGATAACAGGATTCACCGATAAACTCATCTTT.

This clone was seen a few times. This DNA translates differently at residue 3 from the TCRdb protein, which is that of a much larger clone; a read error is likely, and the protein shown is the DNA's own translation. This chain connects TRDV2 to TRDJ1, with 9 bases aligning to TRDD3. The CDR3 is 15 amino acids. Germline V gene lookup returns CDR1 GEAIGNYY and CDR2 EKD. CDR3 amino acids: CARDTGGILTDKLIF. The CDR3 nucleotides read TGTGCCCGTGACACCGGGGGGATACTAACCGATAAACTCATCTTT.

A remark on this clone: A far larger clone is one nucleotide away, so this likely arose from a read error. The sample contains more than one DNA sequence encoding this CDR3. The CDR3 sequence is CACDTLGGTYTDKLIF. CDR3 nucleotides: TGTGCTTGTGACACACTGGGGGGGACGTACACCGATAAACTCATCTTT. The chain links TRDV2 to TRDJ1; 8 nucleotides line up with TRDD3. The J gene, not given by TCRdb, was assigned here from a germline match of the nucleotide sequence. From germline, CDR1 is GEAIGNYY and CDR2 EKD. The CDR3 sequence is 16 residues long.

This clone is classed as medium-sized. The rearrangement joins TRDV2 to TRDJ3; D uncertain. Germline values: CDR1 GEAIGNYY, CDR2 EKD. Deletions cut 1 base from V and 0 bases from J, with 6 bases between. This CDR3 region has 16 residues. In DNA form, the CDR3 reads TGTGCCTGTGACACGCTCGGCTCCTGGGACACCCGACAGATGTTTTTC. Translation gives CACDTLGSWDTRQMFF.